The following is a T cell receptor (beta chain) sequence with its context. The clone's antigen remains unknown. One base away there is no much larger clone; base qualities are not given. Library preparation employed the immunoSEQ multiplex PCR assay. RNA was extracted from all samples and reverse transcribed into cDNA as template for TCR sequencing. First-strand cDNA was synthesized with SuperScript III using a 2:1 mix of oligo-dT and random hexamers. A synthetic immune receptor repertoire was used to assess amplification bias, and residual bias was removed computationally. As for the original processing: Raw reads were preprocessed to remove errors, and CDR3 was defined according to IMGT conventions as the region from the conserved cysteine to phenylalanine. Clonality was calculated as 1 minus Shannon entropy normalized by log2 of the number of productive unique TCRs. Whether scalp clones were CD4 or CD8 was inferred by matching scalp TCRbeta sequences against CD4 and CD8 repertoires sorted from blood. TCRdb holds this immuneACCESS table with in-frame rearrangements only. Some clones are missing; in checked studies, unresolved V genes explain under half, and the rest has no known cause. The DNA was the basis for D and trimming; V, J and clone size are from that table. This sample is represented by approximately 210,000 clones; 64% of them were singletons. The ten top clones hold around 3.9% of the sample.

CDR1 and CDR2, looked up from the germline V gene, are SGHTA and FQGNSA. V was cut back by 0 bases and J by 4 bases, leaving a gap of 18 bases between them. The CDR3 starts with the cysteine, ends with the phenylalanine, and has 17 residues. Only CDR3 DNA remains: 51 bases, in frame from the first base. This specimen's time point label, per the study, means: about 4 weeks on oral tofacitinib. According to the study, the label for this sample's treatment or condition signals: oral pan-JAK inhibitor, 5-10 mg twice daily. Lesional scalp punch biopsies and peripheral blood were collected from alopecia areata patients. PBMCs were isolated by density centrifugation and stained for CD3, CD4 and CD8, and CD4+ and CD8+ T cells were sorted on a FACSAria. The source of the sample is a study of CD8+ T cells in alopecia areata (dated by TCRdb to 2017 to 2018). A note on the overall study: Treated patients were enrolled in an open-label pilot trial of oral tofacitinib, 5 to 10 mg twice daily, for moderate-to-severe alopecia areata. Tofacitinib was given for 6 to 18 months, followed by 6 months of follow-up off drug to assess delayed response and recurrence. RNA was obtained with the PAXgene miRNA kit for fixed scalp, the miRNeasy kit for PBMCs, and the RNeasy kit for mouse skin. To study T cell clonal expansion in alopecia areata, the researchers applied high-throughput TCRbeta sequencing to both the C3H/HeJ mouse model and human patients. Patients on tofacitinib were biopsied at baseline and after 4 and 24 weeks of treatment, and several of the patients also had a later scalp biopsy. For the treated patients, the SALT score, which quantifies what percentage of scalp surface area is affected, served as the measure of disease severity. TCRbeta CDR3 regions were amplified by immunoSEQ multiplex PCR using 35 Vbeta forward and 13 Jbeta reverse primers. Human TCRbeta sequencing covered scalp tissue and sorted CD4+ and CD8+ peripheral blood T cells from patchy and totalis/universalis alopecia areata patients and healthy controls. Clonality in the scalp was compared among normal scalp (n=4), patchy alopecia areata scalp (n=8), and alopecia totalis/universalis scalp (n=8). Overall study outcomes, separate from this receptor: Shared TCR sequences between patients were less evident than in mice, which may be partly attributable to HLA diversity in the patient population. Because the treated cohort was small and included a single nonresponder, larger studies are needed to assess links between baseline CD8+ expansion and response. Compared with normal scalp, lesional scalp had higher clonality and more expanded CD8+ clones, particularly in alopecia totalis/universalis, a pattern that suggests antigenic drive. Many expanded lesional clones were found to persist in scalp and blood during tofacitinib treatment, and relapse after treatment cessation may be partly explained by this persistence. Unlike mouse skin, where gammadelta T cells dominate, normal human skin contains resident alphabeta T cells that get sequenced too, which complicates analysis of the scalp TCR repertoire. Tofacitinib significantly lowered scalp clonality and the number of expanded CD8+ clones among the top 100 scalp clones.

The starting material was CD4+ T cells sorted from blood, obtained at week 4, from a patient treated with tofacitinib. The rearranged segments are TRBV7-2 and TRBJ1-2; TRBD1 is possibly the D segment (6 matching bases). This clonotype was sampled from a human donor with alopecia areata. The CDR3 amino acid sequence is: CASSLAPPYREGYGYTF. The bases are TGTGCCAGCAGCTTAGCGCCCCCCTACAGGGAGGGCTATGGCTACACCTTC.